These T cell receptor beta chains were read from a single sample in a study of blood T cells in healthy people across ages. From the 5' RACE reads, TCRdb called clonotypes with MiXCR, one entry per CDR3 protein. The sample comprises about 1.5 million distinct CDR3 sequences, around 40% of which are singletons, and over 3.5% rests with the top ten. Sequences were obtained from blood. These receptors were obtained from a woman aged 18-29 years in good health. The CDR3 runs from the conserved cysteine through the conserved F or W. D genes are given only for firm matches. Size tells how often a clone was seen (once, few, many) or the class of an expanded clone, and some rows leave it out.

D gene	V gene	clone size	J gene	CDR3 protein	CDR3 DNA
.	TRBV18	.	TRBJ2-4	CASSLTTSPNIQYF	TGTGCCAGCTCGCTTACCACGAGCCCCAACATTCAGTACTTC
TRBD2	TRBV20-1	few	TRBJ2-7	CSAPGTSGTYEQYF	TGCAGTGCTCCCGGGACTAGCGGAACGTACGAGCAGTACTTC
TRBD2	TRBV20-1	.	TRBJ2-3	CSAHPSLAVLDTQYF	TGCAGTGCCCACCCGTCCCTAGCGGTGCTAGATACGCAGTATTTT
TRBD1	TRBV2	.	TRBJ2-1	CASSGDRDRDEQFF	TGTGCCAGCAGCGGGGACAGGGACAGGGATGAGCAGTTCTTC
.	TRBV2	few	TRBJ2-5	CASSDGRFETQYF	TGTGCCAGCAGTGATGGCAGGTTTGAGACCCAGTACTTC
.	TRBV7-9	.	TRBJ2-2	CASSPNHLRKGAELFF	TGTGCCAGCAGCCCTAACCACCTACGAAAAGGGGCGGAGCTGTTTTTT
TRBD2	TRBV6-4	once	TRBJ2-7	CAGSHLTPVAGAMAFYSYEQYF	TGTGCCGGCAGTCACTTGACGCCCGTAGCGGGGGCCATGGCCTTTTACTCCTACGAGCAGTACTTC
.	TRBV6-2/TRBV6-3	.	TRBJ1-5	CASTRADNQPQHF	TGTGCCAGTACCAGGGCTGACAATCAGCCCCAGCATTTT
.	TRBV7-8	.	TRBJ2-7	CASSSYQGSSYEQYF	TGTGCCAGCAGCTCATACCAGGGATCCTCCTACGAGCAGTACTTC
TRBD1	TRBV2	.	TRBJ1-1	CASPGTGGAWTEAFF	TGTGCCAGCCCCGGGACAGGGGGCGCATGGACTGAAGCTTTCTTT
.	TRBV13	few	TRBJ1-5	CASSLGRGAQPQHF	TGTGCCAGCAGCTTAGGCAGGGGAGCTCAGCCCCAGCATTTT
.	TRBV21-1	few	TRBJ2-7	CASSNLPYEQYF	TGTGCCAGCAGCAACCTGCCCTACGAGCAGTACTTC
TRBD2	TRBV28	many	TRBJ2-1	CASSLAGGPNEQFF	TGTGCCAGCAGCCTAGCGGGGGGGCCTAATGAGCAGTTCTTC
TRBD2	TRBV20-1	.	TRBJ2-3	CSASSGASTDTQYF	TGCAGTGCTAGCAGCGGGGCAAGCACAGATACGCAGTATTTT
.	TRBV5-1	.	TRBJ2-1	CASSPGGGSGYNEQFF	TGCGCCAGCAGCCCCGGCGGGGGCTCTGGGTACAATGAGCAGTTCTTC
.	TRBV29-1	.	TRBJ2-1	CSVAFPRYEQFF	TGCAGCGTCGCCTTTCCGCGCTATGAGCAGTTCTTC
TRBD2	TRBV4-2	.	TRBJ2-1	CASRRTLASGKYNEQFF	TGTGCCAGCAGACGAACGTTGGCTAGCGGGAAATACAATGAGCAGTTCTTC
.	TRBV20-1	.	TRBJ2-2	CSAPGPTTATGELFF	TGCAGTGCCCCCGGACCCACCACGGCCACCGGGGAGCTGTTTTTT
TRBD2	TRBV28	.	TRBJ2-7	CASSLRSGRASYNEQYF	TGTGCCAGCAGCCTCCGAAGCGGGAGGGCCTCCTACAATGAGCAGTACTTC
.	TRBV4-2	.	TRBJ2-2	CASSPGGSGVNTGELFF	TGTGCCAGCAGCCCCGGAGGTAGCGGAGTCAATACCGGGGAGCTGTTTTTT
TRBD1	TRBV29-1	.	TRBJ1-5	CGVTGTGNSNQPQHF	TGCGGCGTAACCGGGACAGGCAATAGCAATCAGCCCCAGCATTTT
.	TRBV6-1	few	TRBJ1-2	CASQGLYGYTF	TGTGCCAGCCAAGGGCTCTATGGCTACACCTTC
TRBD2	TRBV24-1	few	TRBJ2-1	CATSDFATSGTYGQFF	TGTGCCACCAGTGATTTCGCCACTAGCGGGACCTATGGGCAGTTCTTC
TRBD2	TRBV10-3	many	TRBJ2-5	CAISVSSGGLQETQYF	TGTGCCATCAGTGTATCTAGCGGGGGGCTACAAGAGACCCAGTACTTC
.	TRBV20-1	.	TRBJ1-6	CSARDNRVNSPLHF	TGCAGTGCTAGGGACAACAGGGTTAATTCACCCCTCCACTTT
TRBD2	TRBV11-2	.	TRBJ2-4	CASSLGGGFNIQYF	TGTGCCAGCAGCTTAGGGGGGGGTTTTAACATTCAGTACTTC
.	TRBV6-1	.	TRBJ2-5	CAGSEQGPETQYF	TGTGCCGGCAGTGAGCAGGGTCCGGAGACCCAGTACTTC
TRBD1	TRBV6-2/TRBV6-3	.	TRBJ2-3	CASSPTGEADTQYF	TGTGCCAGCAGTCCGACAGGGGAAGCAGATACGCAGTATTTT
.	TRBV20-1	few	TRBJ1-5	CSARVAGGQPQHF	TGCAGTGCTAGAGTAGCAGGCGGTCAGCCCCAGCATTTT
.	TRBV12-3/TRBV12-4	.	TRBJ1-1	CASSPAAMNTEAFF	TGTGCCAGCAGCCCCGCCGCAATGAACACTGAAGCTTTCTTT
TRBD2	TRBV3-1	.	TRBJ2-3	CASSPNLLAGVKTDTQYF	TGTGCCAGCAGCCCTAATCTACTAGCGGGAGTGAAAACAGATACGCAGTATTTT
TRBD1	TRBV6-5	.	TRBJ1-1	CASSRQGVRTEAFF	TGTGCCAGCAGCCGACAGGGGGTAAGGACTGAAGCTTTCTTT
TRBD1	TRBV5-1	.	TRBJ1-1	CASSASGGVNTEAFF	TGCGCCAGCAGCGCCTCAGGGGGCGTCAACACTGAAGCTTTCTTT
.	TRBV20-1	.	TRBJ2-1	CSATTGFSSYNERFF	TGCAGTGCTACTACAGGGTTTAGCTCCTACAATGAGCGGTTCTTC
TRBD2	TRBV20-1	once	TRBJ2-3	CSARASGGGTDTQYF	TGCAGTGCTAGAGCTAGCGGGGGGGGCACAGATACGCAGTATTTT
.	TRBV18	.	TRBJ1-2	CASSPPGDGYGYTF	TGTGCCAGCTCACCACCTGGGGACGGCTATGGCTACACCTTC
.	TRBV29-1	.	TRBJ2-3	CSAFLGGTDTQYF	TGCAGCGCCTTCTTAGGGGGCACAGATACGCAGTATTTT
TRBD1	TRBV10-3	.	TRBJ2-4	CAISDPNTKGQGYF	TGTGCCATCAGTGATCCTAACACCAAGGGACAGGGGTACTTC
.	TRBV7-2	.	TRBJ1-1	CASSLARNAEAFF	TGTGCCAGCAGCTTAGCGCGGAACGCTGAAGCTTTCTTT
.	TRBV13	.	TRBJ2-4	CASSGQPFRGAKDIQYF	TGCGCCAGCAGCGGACAGCCATTCAGGGGAGCCAAAGACATTCAGTACTTC
.	TRBV24-1	.	TRBJ2-2	CATQGPVDTGELFF	TGTGCCACACAGGGCCCAGTGGACACCGGGGAGCTGTTTTTT
.	TRBV4-3	.	TRBJ2-7	CASSQVHGTGSYEQYF	TGCGCCAGCAGCCAAGTTCACGGGACGGGCTCCTACGAGCAGTACTTC
.	TRBV20-1	.	TRBJ1-4	CSAPDRRTNEKLFF	TGCAGTGCTCCCGACAGGCGGACTAATGAAAAACTGTTTTTT
.	TRBV18	.	TRBJ2-2	CDSSLGQLSTGELFF	TGTGACAGCTCGCTAGGACAGTTGAGCACCGGGGAGCTGTTTTTT
.	TRBV20-1	.	TRBJ2-7	CSANTELSYEQYF	TGCAGTGCTAACACTGAGCTCTCCTACGAGCAGTACTTC
.	TRBV7-9	few	TRBJ2-4	CASSSVGVVQYF	TGTGCCAGCAGTTCGGTTGGGGTGGTTCAGTACTTC
TRBD2	TRBV5-6	few	TRBJ2-7	CASSFASGINEQYF	TGTGCCAGCAGCTTCGCTAGCGGGATCAACGAGCAGTACTTC
.	TRBV28	.	TRBJ1-6	CASSPYRDTWKNSPLHF	TGTGCCAGCAGTCCATACCGGGACACCTGGAAAAATTCACCCCTCCACTTT
.	TRBV20-1	.	TRBJ1-1	CSARPWVGKTEAFF	TGCAGTGCTCGACCCTGGGTAGGGAAGACTGAAGCTTTCTTT